A single sample gave rise to the 18 T cell receptor beta chains below, sequenced in a study of T cell repertoires in cytomegalovirus infection. TCRdb itself ran the reads through MiXCR, one entry per CDR3 protein. The sample includes under 600,000 distinct CDR3 sequences, about 15% of them seen just once. The specimen sequenced was CD8+ T cells from PBMCs. The receptors here all came from a human donor in good health (CMV status not recorded). Some clones in this sample may be carry-over from other donors' samples.

This clonotype was picked up many times. The rearrangement links TRBV12-3 or TRBV12-4 to TRBJ2-3; the D is unclear. CDR3 length: 15 residues. Deletions cut 4 bases from V and 7 bases from J, with 18 bases between. CDR3 in amino acids: CASSSPTTPTNTQYF. The CDR3 nucleotides read TGTGCCAGCAGTTCACCCACCACTCCCACTAATACGCAGTATTTT.

At least ten counts were recorded for this clonotype. The chain combines TRBV12-3 or TRBV12-4 with TRBJ2-7; perhaps TRBD1 as D (5 bases). Trimming took 6 bases from V and 2 from J, leaving 14 bases between them. This CDR3 is 14 amino acids long. The CDR3 bases are TGTGCCAGCAGGACAGACAGAGCCCCCTACGAGCAGTACTTC. Translation: CASRTDRAPYEQYF.

This chain connects TRBV29-1 to TRBJ1-1; no reliable D call. The CDR3 contains 14 residues. Germline CDR1 reads SQVTM; CDR2 reads ANQGSEA. V was shortened by 7 bases and J by 0 bases, with 15 bases between the two germline ends. The CDR3 bases are TGCAGCGCTGGCCGCTCGGCGGTGAACACTGAAGCTTTCTTT. It yields the protein CSAGRSAVNTEAFF. The whole variable domain, remainder taken from reference TRBV29-1 and TRBJ1-1, is SAVISQKPSRDICQRGTSLTIQCQVDSQVTMMFWYRQQPGQSLTLIATANQGSEATYESGFVIDKFPISRPNLTFSTLTVSNMSPEDSSIYLCSAGRSAVNTEAFFGQGTRLTVV.

This clonotype has at least ten counts. This chain connects TRBV6-5 to TRBJ2-7; D gene unclear. Germline values: CDR1 MNHEY, CDR2 SVGAGI. This CDR3 spans 14 amino acids. Trimming stripped 5 bases from V and 2 bases from J, with 13 bases between. CDR3 in amino acids: CASSTPLPPYEQYF. CDR3 sequence (DNA): TGTGCCAGCAGTACCCCCCTACCTCCCTACGAGCAGTACTTC.

This clonotype has more than one count but fewer than ten. This chain connects TRBV6-5 to TRBJ1-2, with D perhaps TRBD1 (5 bases). V was trimmed by 6 bases and J by 3 bases, leaving 17 bases between them. Germline V gives CDR1 MNHEY, CDR2 SVGAGI. The CDR3 consists of 15 residues. The CDR3 DNA is TGTGCCAGCAGCCCTTTGAGGGGCGCATACTATGGCTACACCTTC. Residues: CASSPLRGAYYGYTF.

This clonotype showed up many times. V and J are TRBV12-5 and TRBJ2-7; 9 bases agree with TRBD1. With V trimmed by 11 bases and J by 4 bases, 12 bases remained unmatched. The CDR3 has 14 residues. Germline CDR1 and CDR2: LGHNT and FRNRAP. CDR3 region: CAYPPGTGLYEQYF. Here the CDR3 DNA reads TGTGCTTACCCCCCCGGGACAGGGCTTTACGAGCAGTACTTC.

The genes are TRBV5-4 and TRBJ2-7; the D gene is possibly TRBD1 (6 bases). Germline assignment: CDR1 SGHNT and CDR2 YYREEE (reference sequence). This CDR3 contains 16 residues. Trimming removed 0 bases from V and 1 base from J, with 14 bases in between. The CDR3 DNA reads as TGTGCCAGCAGCTTGGAGGACAGAGCCCTTTCCTACGAGCAGTACTTC. Translating it yields CASSLEDRALSYEQYF.

In this sample, this clonotype turned up many times. J is TRBJ1-2 and V is TRBV7-8; 7 bases are a match to TRBD1. This CDR3 region has 15 residues. Germline V CDR1 and CDR2: SGHVS, FQNEAQ. V dropped 5 bases and J dropped 0; count of bases not matched to a gene: 6. The CDR3 reads CASSPRDRSNYGYTF. CDR3 in DNA: TGTGCCAGCAGCCCCCGGGACAGATCTAACTATGGCTACACCTTC.

A few counts support this clonotype. This rearrangement joins TRBV5-1 to TRBJ2-1, with 11 bases identical to TRBD2. The CDR3 consists of 17 residues. Germline V CDR1 and CDR2: SGHRS, YFSETQ. With 2 bases clipped from V and 4 bases from J, the junction kept 8 bases outside the gene matches. In DNA form, the CDR3 reads TGCGCCAGCAGCTTCTTGACCGGGACTAGCGGATACAATGAGCAGTTCTTC. Translating gives CASSFLTGTSGYNEQFF.

The genes are TRBV14 and TRBJ2-4; 9 bases map to TRBD2. From germline, CDR1 is SGHDN and CDR2 FVKESK. The CDR3 length is 15 residues. Trimming removed 4 bases from V and 10 bases from J; junction bases left unmatched: 11. The CDR3 DNA is TGTGCCAGCAGCCCGACTAGCGGCCCCCAGGGGATTCAGTACTTC. Amino acids: CASSPTSGPQGIQYF.

At least ten counts were recorded for this clonotype. The V call is TRBV7-8, the J call TRBJ1-1; the D is unclear. The germline V gene encodes CDR1 SGHVS and CDR2 FQNEAQ. Trimming removed 3 bases from V and 10 bases from J, with 18 bases in between. The CDR3 is 14 residues long. The chain's CDR3 is CASSFRGERQRAFF. For the CDR3, the DNA is TGTGCCAGCAGCTTTCGGGGAGAGCGTCAGCGAGCTTTCTTT.

This sequence joins TRBV6-1 and TRBJ2-7; maybe TRBD2 (6 bases). CDR1 is MNHNS, CDR2 SASEGT, per germline. The CDR3 is 13 amino acids. V dropped 3 bases and J dropped 5 bases, with 11 bases sitting between them. CDR3 coding DNA: TGTGCCAGCAGTGAGACTAGAGCCCACGAGCAGTACTTC. It is translated as CASSETRAHEQYF.

The rearrangement uses TRBV9 and TRBJ2-2, with D possibly TRBD1 on 5 matching bases. Germline-derived CDR1 and CDR2 are SGDLS and YYNGEE. V dropped 3 bases and J dropped 0 bases, with 9 bases sitting between them. The CDR3 has 15 amino acids. The CDR3 here is CASSEDNSNTGELFF. The CDR3 DNA follows: TGTGCCAGCAGCGAGGACAACTCGAACACCGGGGAGCTGTTTTTT.

This clonotype was counted between two and nine times. V is TRBV28 and J is TRBJ2-2; possibly TRBD2 for D (6 bases). Trimming took off 6 bases at V and 6 bases at J, with 11 bases between the two ends. The V gene's germline CDR1 is MDHEN and CDR2 SYDVKM. The length of the CDR3 is 13 residues. The chain's CDR3 is CASSYTSSGELFF. The CDR3 DNA reads TGTGCCAGCAGCTATACTAGCTCCGGGGAGCTGTTTTTT.

The chain couples TRBV27 to TRBJ2-5, with 7 bases identical to TRBD1. V was pared by 5 bases and J by 5 bases, with 17 bases of the junction left unmatched. Germline V gives CDR1 MNHEY, CDR2 SMNVEV (reference sequence). The CDR3 length is 17 residues. The CDR3, as DNA: TGTGCCAGCAGTGAATATGCTCGAGGGGGCGCAAAGGAGACCCAGTACTTC. Encoded protein: CASSEYARGGAKETQYF.

In the case of this clonotype: This sequence may be a read error, since a much larger clone differs from it by one base. The conserved phenylalanine or tryptophan is not found at the CDR3 terminus, so this likely reflects a read error. In DNA, the CDR3 is TGTGCTAGTGGTCTAGGCCACACCGGGGAGCTGTTTTAT. This codes for CASGLGHTGELFY. The chain carries TRBV12-5 and TRBJ2-2; the D is unclear. V shed 5 bases and J shed 3 bases, with 7 bases lying between them. This CDR3 region has 13 residues. Germline V gene sequence: CDR1 LGHNT, CDR2 FRNRAP.

This clonotype has only a few counts. This chain joins TRBV10-1 and TRBJ1-1, with 8 bases lining up with TRBD1. Germline trimming cut 6 bases from V and 3 bases from J; bases unmatched to any gene: 6. The CDR3 contains 14 residues. Germline lookup yields CDR1 WNHNN and CDR2 SYGVQD (reference sequence). The CDR3 DNA follows: TGCGCCAGCAGCAAGGACAGGGTGGACACTGAAGCTTTCTTT. Amino acids: CASSKDRVDTEAFF.

V gene TRBV2 combines with J gene TRBJ2-1, with D possibly matching TRBD1 (6 bases). Germline CDR1 is SNHLY and CDR2 is FYNNEI. CDR3 length: 12 amino acids. V was clipped by 7 bases and J by 3 bases, with 7 bases between them. CDR3 sequence reads: CASKGGYNEQFF. The CDR3 bases are TGTGCCAGCAAAGGGGGCTACAATGAGCAGTTCTTC.